This T cell receptor (beta chain) comes out of a study of spatial heterogeneity in lung cancer. Study as a whole: Combinations of a unique TCR and a UMI were tallied in raw reads, and on average each appeared more than ten times. Study-wide results and caveats: Whereas they appeared in blood less at follow-up, ubiquitous expanded tumor TCRs appeared there more at resection.

The time point: sample taken at primary tumor resection. The donors comprised some 78 untreated early-stage non-small cell lung cancer patients. Unsorted tumor, nontumor lung tissue or cryopreserved PBMC supplied the whole RNA. TCRdb reanalysed the 5' RACE reads using MiXCR and keeps one entry per CDR3 protein. The sample has about 22,000 distinct CDR3 sequences, around 4.3% seen once. With 2 bases removed from V and 0 bases from J, the gap between germline ends came to 11 bases. Germline loops: CDR1 MNHEY, CDR2 SMNVEV (reference sequence). CDR3 length: 15 residues. In this sample, this clonotype turned up many times. Its specificity is not known.

The V gene is TRBV27, the J gene TRBJ2-7; possibly TRBD1 for D (5 bases). This TCR was sampled from a male donor with early-stage non-small cell lung cancer. This specimen consisted of PBMCs, obtained at surgery. CDR3 protein: CASSLGQSSSYEQYF. In DNA, the CDR3 is TGTGCCAGCAGTTTAGGACAATCTAGCTCCTACGAGCAGTACTTC.